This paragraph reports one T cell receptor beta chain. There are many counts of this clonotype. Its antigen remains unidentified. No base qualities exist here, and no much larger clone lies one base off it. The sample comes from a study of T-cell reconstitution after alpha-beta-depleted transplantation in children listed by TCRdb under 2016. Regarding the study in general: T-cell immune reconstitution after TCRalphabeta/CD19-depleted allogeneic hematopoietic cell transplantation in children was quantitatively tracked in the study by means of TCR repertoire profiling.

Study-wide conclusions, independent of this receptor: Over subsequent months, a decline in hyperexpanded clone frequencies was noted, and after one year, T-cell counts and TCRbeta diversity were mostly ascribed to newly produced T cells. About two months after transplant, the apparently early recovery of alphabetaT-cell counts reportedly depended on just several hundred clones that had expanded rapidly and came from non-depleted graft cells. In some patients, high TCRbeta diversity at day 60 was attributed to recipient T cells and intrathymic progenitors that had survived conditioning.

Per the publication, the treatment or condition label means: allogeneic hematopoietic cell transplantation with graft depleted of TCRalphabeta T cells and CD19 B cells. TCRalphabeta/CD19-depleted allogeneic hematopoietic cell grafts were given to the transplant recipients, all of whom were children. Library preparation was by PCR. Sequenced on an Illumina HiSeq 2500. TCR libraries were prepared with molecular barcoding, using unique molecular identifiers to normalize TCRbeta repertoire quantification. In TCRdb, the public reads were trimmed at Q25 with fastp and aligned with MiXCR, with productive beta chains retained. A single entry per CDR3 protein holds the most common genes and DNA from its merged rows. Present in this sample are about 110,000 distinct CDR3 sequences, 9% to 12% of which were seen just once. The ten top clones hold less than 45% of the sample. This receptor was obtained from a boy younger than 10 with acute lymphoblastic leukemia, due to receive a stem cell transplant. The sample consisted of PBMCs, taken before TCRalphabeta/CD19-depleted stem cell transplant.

The CDR3 region has the sequence CASSLAEERPYNEQFF. The DNA sequence reads TGTGCCAGCAGCTTAGCGGAGGAGCGGCCCTACAATGAGCAGTTCTTC. The V and J genes are TRBV7-2 and TRBJ2-1; TRBD2 is a possible D gene, resting on 5 matching bases. The germline V gene supplies CDR1 SGHTA and CDR2 FQGNSA. Trimming takes 0 bases from V and 2 bases from J, and the germline ends sit 11 bases apart. Including cysteine and phenylalanine, the CDR3 has 16 amino acids. The only DNA kept is the CDR3, 48 bases in frame from the first base.